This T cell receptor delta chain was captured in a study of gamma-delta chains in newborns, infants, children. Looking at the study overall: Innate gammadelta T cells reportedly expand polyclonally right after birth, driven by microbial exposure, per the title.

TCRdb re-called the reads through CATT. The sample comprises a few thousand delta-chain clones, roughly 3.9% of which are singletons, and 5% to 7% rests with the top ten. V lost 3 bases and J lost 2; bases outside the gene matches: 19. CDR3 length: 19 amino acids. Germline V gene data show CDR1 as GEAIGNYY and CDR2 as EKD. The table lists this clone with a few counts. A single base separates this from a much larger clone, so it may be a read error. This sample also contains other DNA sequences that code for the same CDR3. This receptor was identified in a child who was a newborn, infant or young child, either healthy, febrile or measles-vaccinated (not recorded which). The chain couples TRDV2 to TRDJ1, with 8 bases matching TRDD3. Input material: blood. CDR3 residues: CACDQVPPTGGYGTDKLIF. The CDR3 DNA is TGTGCCTGTGACCAGGTGCCCCCTACGGGGGGATATGGTACCGATAAACTCATCTTT.